The 26 T cell receptor beta chains below were found in one sample sequenced in a study of CD8 T cells in ankylosing spondylitis. TCRdb re-analysed the 5' RACE reads in MiXCR, keeping a single row per CDR3 protein. The sample records some 52,000 distinct CDR3 sequences, around 7.4% being singletons. The sample taken for sequencing was blood, either unsorted or a sorted T cell fraction (not recorded which). The receptors here all came from a female donor with ankylosing spondylitis or in good health (not recorded which).

Ten or more counts support this clonotype. The chain is built from TRBV5-1 and TRBJ1-5, with D possibly being TRBD1 (6 bases). CDR1 and CDR2 from the germline V gene are SGHRS and YFSETQ. Between the trimmed V and J ends, which lost 4 bases and 3 bases, there was a span of 11 bases. This CDR3 is 14 amino acids long. The DNA of the CDR3 is TGCGCCAGCAGCCCCGGACAGCTCAATCAGCCCCAGCATTTT. Translating gives CASSPGQLNQPQHF. Drawing the rest from reference TRBV5-1 and TRBJ1-5, the complete variable domain is KAGVTQTPRYLIKTRGQQVTLSCSPISGHRSVSWYQQTPGQGLQFLFEYFSETQRNKGNFPGRFSGRQFSNSRSEMNVSTLELGDSALYLCASSPGQLNQPQHFGDGTRLSIL.

This clonotype was detected ten times or more. The chain has TRBV6-1 and TRBJ2-3; 14 nucleotides align to TRBD2. J gave up 5 bases and V 6 bases, and 4 bases lay outside the gene matches. The CDR3 is 15 residues long. In germline, CDR1 is MNHNS, CDR2 SASEGT. The CDR3 region is CASRGTSGGLDTQYF. The DNA of the CDR3 is TGTGCCAGCAGGGGGACTAGCGGGGGATTAGATACGCAGTATTTT.

This CDR3 reads CASSFQGLVDGYTF. The CDR3 nucleotides read TGTGCCAGCTCGTTCCAAGGGCTAGTGGATGGCTACACCTTC. V usage is TRBV18 and J usage is TRBJ1-2, with no clear D. Trimming took off 6 bases at V and 6 bases at J, with 17 bases between the two ends. The CDR3 has 14 residues. Germline CDR1 reads KGHSH; CDR2 reads LQKENI. The full variable domain, in which reference TRBV18 and TRBJ1-2 provide the parts outside the CDR3, is NAGVMQNPRHLVRRRGQEARLRCSPMKGHSHVYWYRQLPEEGLKFMVYLQKENIIDESGMPKERFSAEFPKEGPSILRIQQVVRGDSAAYFCASSFQGLVDGYTFGSGTRLTVV.

This clonotype has ten or more counts. The chain employs TRBV6-1 and TRBJ1-1; D gene uncertain. V dropped 6 bases and J dropped 0 bases, with 14 bases sitting between them. This CDR3 region has 15 residues. The germline gives CDR1 MNHNS, CDR2 SASEGT. DNA for the CDR3: TGTGCCAGCAGACCCCTGACACTCCTGAACACTGAAGCTTTCTTT. It is translated as CASRPLTLLNTEAFF.

This clonotype has ten or more counts. J is TRBJ1-1 and V is TRBV7-3; 9 bases line up with TRBD1. Germline values: CDR1 SGHTA, CDR2 FQGTGA. With V trimmed by 5 bases and J by 2 bases, 6 bases remained unmatched. CDR3 length: 15 residues. CDR3 residues: CASSLQGAGNTEAFF. In DNA, the CDR3 is TGTGCCAGCAGCCTACAGGGGGCGGGAAACACTGAAGCTTTCTTT. Complete variable domain (other parts from reference TRBV7-3 and TRBJ1-1): GAGVSQTPSNKVTEKGKYVELRCDPISGHTALYWYRQSLGQGPEFLIYFQGTGAADDSGLPNDRFFAVRPEGSVSTLKIQRTERGDSAVYLCASSLQGAGNTEAFFGQGTRLTVV.

This clonotype came up many times. The chain has TRBV29-1 and TRBJ2-3; 7 bases line up with TRBD1. V was pared by 7 bases and J by 1 base, with 5 bases of the junction left unmatched. Germline loops: CDR1 SQVTM, CDR2 ANQGSEA. The length of the CDR3 is 13 residues. Written as DNA, the CDR3 is TGCAGCGGAGACACAGGGGGCACAGATACGCAGTATTTT. Amino acid sequence: CSGDTGGTDTQYF.

This clonotype was found a few times. A much larger clone lies one base from this, so it may be a read error. The chain employs TRBV14 and TRBJ2-7; no clear D gene. The germline V gene encodes CDR1 SGHDN and CDR2 FVKESK. CDR3 length equals 11 residues. V lost 4 bases and J lost 0, with 1 base in between. The CDR3: CASSRSYEQYF. The CDR3 DNA reads as TGTGCCAGCAGCCGCTCCTACGAGCAGTACTTC.

This clonotype was picked up many times. This sequence joins TRBV15 and TRBJ2-4, with a tentative D call TRBD1 (5 bases). The CDR3 consists of 16 residues. The germline gives CDR1 LNHNV, CDR2 YYDKDF (reference sequence). The V end was cut by 4 bases, the J end by 1 base, with 14 bases between. The chain's CDR3 is CATSTDTSLAKNIQYF. CDR3 DNA sequence: TGTGCCACCAGCACGGACACTTCTCTCGCCAAAAACATTCAGTACTTC. The variable domain in full, with the rest retrieved from reference TRBV15 and TRBJ2-4, is DAMVIQNPRYQVTQFGKPVTLSCSQTLNHNVMYWYQQKSSQAPKLLFHYYDKDFNNEADTPDNFQSRRPNTSFCFLDIRSPGLGDTAMYLCATSTDTSLAKNIQYFGAGTRLSVL.

In its sample, this clonotype was seen once. The chain couples TRBV6-2 or TRBV6-3 to TRBJ1-6; D is unresolved. V lost 6 bases and J lost 10, with 19 bases in between. The CDR3 contains 15 residues. CDR1 and CDR2 (germline): MNHEY, SVGEGT. The DNA of the CDR3 is TGTGCCAGCAGGTCAGGCTCCCGAGGCGGATCACCCCTCCACTTT. It is translated as CASRSGSRGGSPLHF.

This clonotype turned up a few times. The V and J genes are TRBV5-1 and TRBJ2-4; D gene uncertain. The V end was cut by 4 bases, the J end by 0 bases, with 17 bases between. Germline V gene data show CDR1 as SGHRS and CDR2 as YFSETQ. CDR3 length equals 17 residues. CDR3 in amino acids: CASSPQVLGLAKNIQYF. The CDR3 DNA reads TGCGCCAGCAGCCCGCAGGTACTCGGTCTAGCCAAAAACATTCAGTACTTC.

This clonotype was recorded many times. V gene TRBV10-3 combines with J gene TRBJ1-1; 11 bases are a match to TRBD1. This CDR3 has 16 amino acids. The J segment lost 5 bases and the V segment lost 4 bases, leaving 9 bases of the junction unmatched. Per the germline V gene, CDR1 is ENHRY and CDR2 is SYGVKD. CDR3 nucleotides: TGTGCCATCAGTGGCGGACAGGGGGCACTTAGGACTGAAGCTTTCTTT. Translation: CAISGGQGALRTEAFF.

This clonotype has a count of ten or more. V is TRBV12-3 or TRBV12-4 and J is TRBJ1-4; D unclear. The CDR3 is 14 residues long. V lost 2 bases and J 6 bases, leaving 10 bases between the germline ends. CDR3 protein: CASSLHAVDEKLFF. CDR3 DNA: TGTGCCAGCAGTTTACACGCCGTAGATGAAAAACTGTTTTTT.

This clonotype was picked up many times. The chain couples TRBV5-1 to TRBJ2-5; D not resolved. Germline V lookup: CDR1 SGHRS, CDR2 YFSETQ. This CDR3 contains 13 residues. V lost 2 bases and J lost 4, with 9 bases in between. This CDR3 reads CASSFGRLETQYF. The CDR3 nucleotides read TGCGCCAGCAGCTTTGGGCGATTAGAGACCCAGTACTTC.

V and J are TRBV3-2 and TRBJ2-2; the table's D call of TRBD1 was not tested on the DNA. TRBV3-2 constitutes a pseudogene. The CDR3 loop spans 14 amino acids. Written as DNA, the CDR3 is TGTGCCAGCAGCCAAGCGGCACAGGCTGGGGAGCTGTTTTTT. Translating gives CASSQAAQAGELFF.

The chain joins TRBV20-1 to TRBJ1-2; 8 bases map to TRBD1. CDR1 and CDR2 (germline): DFQATT, SNEGSKA (reference sequence). V lost 1 base, J lost 1 base, and 5 bases stayed unmatched. The CDR3 spans 15 residues. CDR3 region: CSARARQGNNYGYTF. In DNA, the CDR3 is TGCAGTGCTAGAGCCCGACAGGGGAATAACTATGGCTACACCTTC.

Comments on this clonotype: One end of the junction does not line up with germline, which may come from a read error. J is TRBJ2-1 and V is TRBV4-2, with unresolved D. In germline, CDR1 is LGHNA, CDR2 YNFKEQ. The CDR3 consists of 14 residues. CDR3 in amino acids: CARSPGPNYNEQFF. Written as DNA, the CDR3 is TGTGCCAGGAGCCCCGGGCCCAACTACAATGAGCAGTTCTTC.

This clonotype was seen ten or more times. J is TRBJ2-7 and V is TRBV5-1; the D gene is possibly TRBD1 (5 bases). Trimming cost V 2 bases and J 3 bases, with 12 bases left between them. The CDR3 is 14 amino acids. Germline CDR1 reads SGHRS; CDR2 reads YFSETQ. For the CDR3, the DNA is TGCGCCAGCAGCTTAGTACAGGCGAACTACGAGCAGTACTTC. Translation gives CASSLVQANYEQYF.

This clonotype was seen many times. The V and J genes are TRBV28 and TRBJ2-5, with D unclear. CDR3 length equals 12 residues. Germline assignment: CDR1 MDHEN and CDR2 SYDVKM. V lost 6 bases to trimming and J lost 13 bases, with 18 bases between them. The CDR3 region is CASSPQGLGSYF. CDR3 DNA: TGTGCCAGCAGCCCTCAAGGATTGGGGTCGTACTTC.

This clonotype was counted ten times or more. This chain links TRBV7-8 with TRBJ2-3, with 9 bases identical to TRBD1. The CDR3 length is 14 residues. Germline CDR1 SGHVS, CDR2 FQNEAQ. The trim removed 5 bases at V and 5 bases at J, leaving 5 bases unmatched. The CDR3 DNA follows: TGTGCCAGCAGCCAAGGGACAGGGCAAGATACGCAGTATTTT. Protein: CASSQGTGQDTQYF.

The table lists this clonotype with many counts. CDR3: CASSIEAGGVNTEAFF. CDR3 sequence (DNA): TGTGCCAGTAGTATAGAAGCCGGCGGAGTGAACACTGAAGCTTTCTTT. This chain links TRBV19 with TRBJ1-1; the D is unclear. CDR1 is LNHDA, CDR2 SQIVND, per germline (reference sequence). Trimming cost V 0 bases and J 0 bases, with 11 bases left between them. The CDR3 is 16 amino acids. The variable domain in full, completed from reference TRBV19 and TRBJ1-1, reads DGGITQSPKYLFRKEGQNVTLSCEQNLNHDAMYWYRQDPGQGLRLIYYSQIVNDFQKGDIAEGYSVSREKKESFPLTVTSAQKNPTAFYLCASSIEAGGVNTEAFFGQGTRLTVV.

V is TRBV28 and J is TRBJ2-1, with unresolved D. The CDR3 has 11 residues. V was trimmed by 7 bases and J by 10 bases, leaving 11 bases between them. Germline CDR1 and CDR2: MDHEN and SYDVKM. CDR3 sequence (DNA): TGTGCCAGCATCTTCGAGAACGAGCAGTTCTTC. It encodes CASIFENEQFF. The full variable domain, with the rest looked up from reference TRBV28 and TRBJ2-1, is DVKVTQSSRYLVKRTGEKVFLECVQDMDHENMFWYRQDPGLGLRLIYFSYDVKMKEKGDIPEGYSVSREKKERFSLILESASTNQTSMYLCASIFENEQFFGPGTRLTVL.

In its sample, this clonotype was seen many times. V and J are TRBV5-1 and TRBJ1-2; the D gene is possibly TRBD1 (6 bases). There are 15 residues in the CDR3. V lost 0 bases and J 3 bases, leaving 12 bases between the germline ends. CDR1 SGHRS and CDR2 YFSETQ come from the germline V gene. Here the CDR3 DNA reads TGCGCCAGCAGCTTGGTCGTGGGGGCGGACTATGGCTACACCTTC. This codes for CASSLVVGADYGYTF.

In its sample, this clonotype was seen many times. The V call is TRBV6-2 or TRBV6-3, the J call TRBJ2-7; a weak D match, TRBD2 (5 bases). Trimming shortened V by 6 bases and J by 2 bases, and 14 bases separated the two germline ends. The CDR3 length is 14 residues. CDR1 is MNHEY, CDR2 SVGEGT, per germline. In nucleotides, the CDR3 is TGTGCCAGCAGAAGCCCGGGAAGTGCCTACGAGCAGTACTTC. Translated, it gives CASRSPGSAYEQYF.

As for this clonotype: With a much larger clone just one base away, this may be a read error. This chain connects TRBV6-1 to TRBJ2-3, with 12 bases identical to TRBD2. From germline, CDR1 is MNHNS and CDR2 SASEGT. CDR3 length equals 17 residues. In nucleotides, the CDR3 is TGTGTCAGCAGACAGAACGGACTAGCGGGGAGCACAGATACGCAGTATTTT. It specifies CVSRQNGLAGSTDTQYF.

This clonotype came up many times. The V call is TRBV4-1, the J call TRBJ2-1; 9 bases are a match to TRBD1. J gave up 5 bases and V 5 bases, and 4 bases lay outside the gene matches. This CDR3 is built from 14 residues. Germline V gives CDR1 MGHRA, CDR2 YSYEKL. In DNA form, the CDR3 reads TGCGCCAGCAGCTGGACAGGGGCCAACAATGAGCAGTTCTTC. This gives the protein CASSWTGANNEQFF.

This clonotype occurred many times. The J gene is TRBJ1-4, the V gene TRBV12-3 or TRBV12-4; D gene ambiguous. Trimming cost V 1 base and J 3 bases, with 18 bases left between them. The CDR3 runs 18 residues. Here the CDR3 reads CASSLVRIAGNPNEKLFF. The CDR3 bases are TGTGCCAGCAGTTTAGTTCGGATTGCGGGAAACCCTAATGAAAAACTGTTTTTT.